Reported below is one T cell receptor beta chain. Antigen unknown. This entry comes from a study of CD8 T cells in Susac syndrome. Germline V gene lookup returns CDR1 SGHTA and CDR2 FQGTGA. The CDR3 contains 16 residues. The ends lost 4 bases at V and 0 bases at J; junction bases unmatched: 6. Sequencing of TCR beta was performed on blood CD8+ and CD4+ T cells. In contrast to the negatively isolated CD8+ and CD4+ T cells, TEMRA cells were FACS-enriched. A quantity of about 0.5 to 1 ug RNA underwent reverse transcription using random hexamers. Amplification of TCR beta CDR3 spanned 54 Vbeta and 13 Jbeta via immunoSEQ multiplex PCR. MiXCR, applied by TCRdb to the immunoSEQ multiplex PCR reads, yields one record per CDR3 protein. This repertoire shows approximately 270,000 distinct CDR3 sequences, 93% found once; its top ten account for around 0.072%. General observations from the study: The study recognized that the number of individuals in its TCR sequencing and HLA analysis was relatively small.

The V gene is TRBV7-3, the J gene TRBJ2-1; 7 bases match TRBD2. The sequencing input was CD4+ T cells from PBMCs. The TCR comes from a human donor with multiple sclerosis. CDR3: CASSSPSGSSYNEQFF. In DNA, the CDR3 is TGTGCCAGCAGCTCTCCTAGCGGAAGCTCCTACAATGAGCAGTTCTTC.